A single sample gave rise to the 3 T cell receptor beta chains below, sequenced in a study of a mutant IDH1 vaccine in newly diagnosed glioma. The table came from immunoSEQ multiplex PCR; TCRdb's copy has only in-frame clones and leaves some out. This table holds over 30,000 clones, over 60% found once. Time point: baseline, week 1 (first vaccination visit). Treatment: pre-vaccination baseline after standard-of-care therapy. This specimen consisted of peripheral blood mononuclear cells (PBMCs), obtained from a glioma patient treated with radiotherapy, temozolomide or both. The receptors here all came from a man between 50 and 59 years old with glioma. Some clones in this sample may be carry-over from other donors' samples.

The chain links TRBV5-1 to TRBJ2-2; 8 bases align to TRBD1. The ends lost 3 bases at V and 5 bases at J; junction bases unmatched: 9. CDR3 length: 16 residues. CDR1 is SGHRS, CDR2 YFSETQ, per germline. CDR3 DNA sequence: TGCGCCAGCAGCTCCCAGGGGGCGCGGGTTACCGGGGAGCTGTTTTTT. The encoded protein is CASSSQGARVTGELFF. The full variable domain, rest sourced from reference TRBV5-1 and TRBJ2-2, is KAGVTQTPRYLIKTRGQQVTLSCSPISGHRSVSWYQQTPGQGLQFLFEYFSETQRNKGNFPGRFSGRQFSNSRSEMNVSTLELGDSALYLCASSSQGARVTGELFFGEGSRLTVL.

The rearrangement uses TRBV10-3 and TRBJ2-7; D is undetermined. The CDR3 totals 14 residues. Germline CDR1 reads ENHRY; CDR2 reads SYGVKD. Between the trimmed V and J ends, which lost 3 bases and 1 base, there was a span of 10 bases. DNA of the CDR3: TGTGCCATCAGTGATCCCGCAGGTTCCTACGAGCAGTACTTC. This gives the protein CAISDPAGSYEQYF.

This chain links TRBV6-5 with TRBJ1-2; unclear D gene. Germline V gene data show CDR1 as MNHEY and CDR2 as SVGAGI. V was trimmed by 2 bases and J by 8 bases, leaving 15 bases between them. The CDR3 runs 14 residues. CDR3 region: CASSYIGRTSGYTF. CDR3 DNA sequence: TGTGCCAGCAGTTACATCGGCAGGACGAGCGGCTACACCTTC.